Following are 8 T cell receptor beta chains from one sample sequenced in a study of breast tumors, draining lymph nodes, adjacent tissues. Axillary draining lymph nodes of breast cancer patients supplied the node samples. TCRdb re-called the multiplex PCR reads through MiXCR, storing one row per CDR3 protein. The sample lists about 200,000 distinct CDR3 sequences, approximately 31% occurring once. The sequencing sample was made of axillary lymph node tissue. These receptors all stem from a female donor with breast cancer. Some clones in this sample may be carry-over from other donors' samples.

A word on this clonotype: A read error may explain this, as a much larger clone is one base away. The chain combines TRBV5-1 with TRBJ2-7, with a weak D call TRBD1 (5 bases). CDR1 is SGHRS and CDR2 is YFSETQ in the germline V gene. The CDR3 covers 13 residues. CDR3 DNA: TGCGCCAGCAGACTGACAGACTCCCACGACCAGTACTTC. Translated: CASRLTDSHDQYF.

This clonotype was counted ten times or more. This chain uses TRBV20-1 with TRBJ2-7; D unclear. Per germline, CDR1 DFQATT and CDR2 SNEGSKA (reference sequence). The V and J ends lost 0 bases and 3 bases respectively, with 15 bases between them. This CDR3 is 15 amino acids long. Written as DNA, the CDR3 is TGCAGTGCTAGAGATCGTGTGGGCTCGATCTACGAGCAGTACTTC. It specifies CSARDRVGSIYEQYF.

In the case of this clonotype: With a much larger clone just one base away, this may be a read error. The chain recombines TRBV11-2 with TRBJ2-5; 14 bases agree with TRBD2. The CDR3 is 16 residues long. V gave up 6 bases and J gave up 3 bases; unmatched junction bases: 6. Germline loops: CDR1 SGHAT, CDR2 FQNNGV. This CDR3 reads CASSGRTSGRKETQYF. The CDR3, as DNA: TGTGCCAGCAGTGGCAGGACTAGCGGGAGGAAAGAGACCCAGTACTTC.

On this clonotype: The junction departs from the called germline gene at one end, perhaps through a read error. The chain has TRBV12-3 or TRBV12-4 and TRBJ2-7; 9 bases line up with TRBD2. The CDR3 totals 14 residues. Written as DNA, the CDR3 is TGTGTCAGCAGTGTCGCGGGAGGGAGGCTCGAGCAGTGCTTC. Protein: CVSSVAGGRLEQCF.

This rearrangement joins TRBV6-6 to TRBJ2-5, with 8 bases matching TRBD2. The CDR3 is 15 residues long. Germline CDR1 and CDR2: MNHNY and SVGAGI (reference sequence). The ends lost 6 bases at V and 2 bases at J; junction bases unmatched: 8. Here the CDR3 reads CASRGGQREQETQYF. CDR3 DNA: TGTGCCAGCAGGGGGGGGCAGCGGGAGCAAGAGACCCAGTACTTC.

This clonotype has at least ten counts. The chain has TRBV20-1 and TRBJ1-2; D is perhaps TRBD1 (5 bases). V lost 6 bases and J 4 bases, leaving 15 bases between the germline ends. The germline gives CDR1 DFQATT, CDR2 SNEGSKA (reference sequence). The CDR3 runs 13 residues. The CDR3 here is CSAKAGTGYGYTF. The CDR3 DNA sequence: TGCAGTGCGAAGGCGGGGACCGGCTATGGCTACACCTTC.

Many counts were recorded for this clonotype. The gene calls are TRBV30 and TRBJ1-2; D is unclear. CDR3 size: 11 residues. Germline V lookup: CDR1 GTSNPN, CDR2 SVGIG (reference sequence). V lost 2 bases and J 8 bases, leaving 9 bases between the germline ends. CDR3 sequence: CAWSTWWGYTF. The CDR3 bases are TGTGCCTGGAGTACCTGGTGGGGCTACACCTTC.

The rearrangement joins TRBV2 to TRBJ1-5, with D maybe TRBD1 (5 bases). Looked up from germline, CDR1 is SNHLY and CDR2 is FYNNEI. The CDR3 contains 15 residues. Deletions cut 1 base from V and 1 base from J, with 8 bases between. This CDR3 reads CASSEGGGSNQPQHF. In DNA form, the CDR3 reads TGTGCCAGCAGTGAAGGGGGGGGAAGCAATCAGCCCCAGCATTTT.